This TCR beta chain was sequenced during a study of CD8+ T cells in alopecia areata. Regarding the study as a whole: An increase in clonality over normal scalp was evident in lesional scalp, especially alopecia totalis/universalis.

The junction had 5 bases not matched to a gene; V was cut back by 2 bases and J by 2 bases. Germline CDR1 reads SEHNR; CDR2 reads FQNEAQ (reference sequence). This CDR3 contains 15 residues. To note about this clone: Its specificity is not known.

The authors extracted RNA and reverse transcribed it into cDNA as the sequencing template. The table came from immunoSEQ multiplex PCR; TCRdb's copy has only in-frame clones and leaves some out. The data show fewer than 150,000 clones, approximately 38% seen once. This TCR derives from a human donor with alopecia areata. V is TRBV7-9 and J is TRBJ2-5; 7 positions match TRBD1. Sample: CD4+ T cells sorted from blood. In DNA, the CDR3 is TGTGCCAGCAGCTTATCGGGACAGCTTCAAGAGACCCAGTACTTC. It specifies CASSLSGQLQETQYF.